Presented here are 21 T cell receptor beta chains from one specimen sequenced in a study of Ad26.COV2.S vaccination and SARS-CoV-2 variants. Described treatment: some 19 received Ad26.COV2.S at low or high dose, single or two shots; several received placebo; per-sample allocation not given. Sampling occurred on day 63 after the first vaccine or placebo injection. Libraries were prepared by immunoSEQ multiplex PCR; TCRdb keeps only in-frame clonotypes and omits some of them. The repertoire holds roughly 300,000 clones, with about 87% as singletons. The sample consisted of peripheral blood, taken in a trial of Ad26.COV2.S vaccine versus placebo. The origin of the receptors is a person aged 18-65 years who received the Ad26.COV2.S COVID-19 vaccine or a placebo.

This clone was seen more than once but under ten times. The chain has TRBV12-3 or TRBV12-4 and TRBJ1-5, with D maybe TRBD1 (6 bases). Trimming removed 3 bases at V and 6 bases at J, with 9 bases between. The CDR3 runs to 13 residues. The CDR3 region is CASSFQGSQPQHF. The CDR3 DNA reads TGTGCCAGCAGTTTTCAGGGGAGTCAGCCCCAGCATTTT.

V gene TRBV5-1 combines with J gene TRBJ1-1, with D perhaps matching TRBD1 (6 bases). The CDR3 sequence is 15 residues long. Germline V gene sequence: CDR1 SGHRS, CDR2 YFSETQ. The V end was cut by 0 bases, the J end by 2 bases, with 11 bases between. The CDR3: CASSLAARGNTEAFF. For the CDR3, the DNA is TGCGCCAGCAGCTTGGCCGCCAGGGGAAACACTGAAGCTTTCTTT.

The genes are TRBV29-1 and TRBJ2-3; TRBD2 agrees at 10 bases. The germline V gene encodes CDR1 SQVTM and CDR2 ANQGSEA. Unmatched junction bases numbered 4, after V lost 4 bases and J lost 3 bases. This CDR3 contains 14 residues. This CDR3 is CSVVLAGATDTQYF. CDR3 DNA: TGCAGCGTTGTTCTAGCGGGAGCTACAGATACGCAGTATTTT.

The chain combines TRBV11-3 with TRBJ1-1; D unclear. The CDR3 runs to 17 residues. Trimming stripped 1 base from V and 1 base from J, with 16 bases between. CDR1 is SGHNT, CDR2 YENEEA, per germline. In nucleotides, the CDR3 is TGTGCCAGCAGCTTAGGAGGTTCGGGCCAGCGGAACACTGAAGCTTTCTTT. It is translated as CASSLGGSGQRNTEAFF.

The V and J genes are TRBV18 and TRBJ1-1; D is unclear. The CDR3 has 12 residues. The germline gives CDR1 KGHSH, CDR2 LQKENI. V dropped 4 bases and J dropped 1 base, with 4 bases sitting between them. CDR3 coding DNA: TGTGCCAGCTCACTGGGGAACACTGAAGCTTTCTTT. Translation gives CASSLGNTEAFF.

The DNA for the CDR3 is TGTGCCAGCAGTGAATGGTTATTAGGACAGGGGGGATATGGCTACACCTTC. Translating gives CASSEWLLGQGGYGYTF. The chain recombines TRBV6-1 with TRBJ1-2; 10 nucleotides line up with TRBD1. Germline CDR1 is MNHNS and CDR2 is SASEGT. The CDR3 covers 17 residues. V dropped 2 bases and J dropped 5; count of bases not matched to a gene: 11.

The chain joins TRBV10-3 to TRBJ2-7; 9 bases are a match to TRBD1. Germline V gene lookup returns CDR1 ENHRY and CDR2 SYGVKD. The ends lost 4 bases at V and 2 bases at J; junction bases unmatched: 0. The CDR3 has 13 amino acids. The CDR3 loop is CAISGQGAYEQYF. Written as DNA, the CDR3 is TGTGCCATCAGTGGACAGGGGGCCTACGAGCAGTACTTC.

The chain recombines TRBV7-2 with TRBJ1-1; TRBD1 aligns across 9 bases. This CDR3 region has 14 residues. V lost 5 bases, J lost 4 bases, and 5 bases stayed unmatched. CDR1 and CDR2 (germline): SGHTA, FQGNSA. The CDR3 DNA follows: TGTGCCAGCAGCGAACAGGGGGCGGTCACTGAAGCTTTCTTT. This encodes CASSEQGAVTEAFF.

The CDR3: CASSLNEGNTIYF. For the CDR3, the DNA is TGTGCCAGCAGTTTGAATGAGGGAAACACCATATATTTT. The rearrangement joins TRBV12-3 or TRBV12-4 to TRBJ1-3; the D is unclear. Trimming took 3 bases from V and 4 from J, leaving 7 bases between them. The CDR3 has 13 residues.

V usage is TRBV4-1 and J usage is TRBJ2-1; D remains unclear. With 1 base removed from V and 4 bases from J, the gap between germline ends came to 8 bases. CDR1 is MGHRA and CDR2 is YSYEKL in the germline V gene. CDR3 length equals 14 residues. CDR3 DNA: TGCGCCAGCAGCCAAGGGTCTGCATACAATGAGCAGTTCTTC. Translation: CASSQGSAYNEQFF.

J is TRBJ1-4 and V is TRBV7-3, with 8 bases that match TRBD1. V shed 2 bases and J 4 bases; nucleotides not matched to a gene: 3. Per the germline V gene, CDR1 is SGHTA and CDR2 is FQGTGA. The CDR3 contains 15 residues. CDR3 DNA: TGTGCCAGCAGCTTATCAGGACAGGGTAATGAAAAACTGTTTTTT. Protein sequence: CASSLSGQGNEKLFF.

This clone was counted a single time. The CDR3 reads CASSPYIQGVSYEQYF. The CDR3 nucleotides read TGTGCCAGCTCACCATACATACAGGGGGTTTCGTACGAGCAGTACTTC. This sequence joins TRBV18 and TRBJ2-7; 8 nucleotides match TRBD1. This CDR3 has 16 amino acids. V was pared by 2 bases and J by 4 bases, with 10 bases of the junction left unmatched. Germline loops: CDR1 KGHSH, CDR2 LQKENI.

The CDR3 region is CASSSRRSLETQYF. The CDR3 DNA follows: TGTGCCAGTAGTTCCCGTCGTTCTCTGGAGACCCAGTACTTC. The V gene is TRBV19, the J gene TRBJ2-5; D gene uncertain. This CDR3 is 14 amino acids long. The germline V gene encodes CDR1 LNHDA and CDR2 SQIVND (reference sequence). Trimming removed 5 bases at V and 5 bases at J, with 15 bases between.

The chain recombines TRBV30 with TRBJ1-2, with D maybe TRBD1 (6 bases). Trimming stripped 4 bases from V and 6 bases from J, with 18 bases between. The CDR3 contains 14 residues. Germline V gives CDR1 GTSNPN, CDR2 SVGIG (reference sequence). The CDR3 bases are TGTGCCTGGATGATGAACAGGGATAGCGATGGCTACACCTTC. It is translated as CAWMMNRDSDGYTF.

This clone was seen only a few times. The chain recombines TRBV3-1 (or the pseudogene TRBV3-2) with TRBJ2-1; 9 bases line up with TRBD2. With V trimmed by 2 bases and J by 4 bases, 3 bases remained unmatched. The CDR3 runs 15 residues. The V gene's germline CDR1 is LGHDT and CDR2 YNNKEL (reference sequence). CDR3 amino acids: CASSQLAGMYNEQFF. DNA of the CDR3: TGTGCCAGCAGCCAACTAGCGGGAATGTACAATGAGCAGTTCTTC.

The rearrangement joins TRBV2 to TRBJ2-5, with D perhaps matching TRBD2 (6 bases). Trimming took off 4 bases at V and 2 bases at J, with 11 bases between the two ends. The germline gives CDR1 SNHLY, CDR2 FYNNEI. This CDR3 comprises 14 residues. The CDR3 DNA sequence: TGTGCCAGCAGTGTAGACGGGACTCAAGAGACCCAGTACTTC. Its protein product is CASSVDGTQETQYF.

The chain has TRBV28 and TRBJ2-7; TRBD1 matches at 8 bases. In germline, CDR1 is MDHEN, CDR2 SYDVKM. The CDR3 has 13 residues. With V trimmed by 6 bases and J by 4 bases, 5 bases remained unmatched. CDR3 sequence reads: CASSRGRGYEQYF. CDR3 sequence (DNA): TGTGCCAGCAGCAGGGGGCGCGGGTACGAGCAGTACTTC.

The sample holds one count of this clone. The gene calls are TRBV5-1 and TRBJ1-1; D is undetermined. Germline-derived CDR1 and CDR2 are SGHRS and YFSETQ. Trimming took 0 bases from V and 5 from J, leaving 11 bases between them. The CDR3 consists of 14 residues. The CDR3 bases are TGCGCCAGCAGCTTGGCCCCGGGTATGACTGAAGCTTTCTTT. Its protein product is CASSLAPGMTEAFF.

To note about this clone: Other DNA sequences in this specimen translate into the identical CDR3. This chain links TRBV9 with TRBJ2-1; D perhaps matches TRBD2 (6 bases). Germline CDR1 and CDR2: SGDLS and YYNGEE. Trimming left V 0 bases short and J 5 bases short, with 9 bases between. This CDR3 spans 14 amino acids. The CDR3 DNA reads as TGTGCCAGCAGCGTAGCTGGCGGGAACAATGAGCAGTTCTTC. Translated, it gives CASSVAGGNNEQFF.

CDR3 protein: CASSPSGRNQPQHF. The CDR3 DNA reads as TGTGCCAGCTCACCATCTGGACGCAATCAGCCCCAGCATTTT. The chain employs TRBV18 and TRBJ1-5, with D hard to call. This CDR3 comprises 14 residues. The germline gives CDR1 KGHSH, CDR2 LQKENI. Trimming took off 2 bases at V and 2 bases at J, with 7 bases between the two ends.

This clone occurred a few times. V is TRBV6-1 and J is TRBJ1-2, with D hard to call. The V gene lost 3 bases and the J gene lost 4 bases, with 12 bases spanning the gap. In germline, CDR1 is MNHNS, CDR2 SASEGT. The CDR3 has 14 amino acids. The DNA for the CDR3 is TGTGCCAGCAGTGACAGGACCCTTAGCTATGGCTACACCTTC. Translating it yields CASSDRTLSYGYTF.